This is a list of T cell receptor beta chains from one sample in a study of blood T cells in healthy people across ages. TCRdb analysed the 5' RACE reads with MiXCR anew, one entry per CDR3 protein. The sample has about 1,000,000 distinct CDR3 sequences; around 43% are singletons. The material sequenced was blood. The source of these receptors is a woman between 55 and 75 years old in good health. Both conserved end residues are part of each CDR3. A D gene is named only where the DNA matches it firmly. Clone size is not always given. Where it is, it says once, few, many or a class for expanded clones.

>TRBV29-1|TRBJ2-6|.|many
CSASTGANVLTF
TGCAGCGCCTCTACTGGGGCCAACGTCCTGACTTTC
>TRBV7-9|TRBJ1-6|TRBD1|.
CASSSSDRARTDEFSSPLHF
TGTGCCAGCAGCTCCTCGGACAGGGCCCGCACGGACGAATTTAGTTCACCCCTCCACTTT
>TRBV10-1|TRBJ2-1|TRBD2|few
CASSETSGAYNEQFF
TGCGCCAGCAGTGAGACTAGCGGAGCCTACAATGAGCAGTTCTTC
>TRBV25-1|TRBJ1-5|.|.
CASSEEGQSNQPQHF
TGTGCCAGCAGTGAAGAAGGACAGAGCAATCAGCCCCAGCATTTT
>TRBV9|TRBJ2-3|TRBD1|once
CASSVAGQGASDTQYF
TGTGCCAGCAGCGTAGCGGGACAGGGGGCTTCAGATACGCAGTATTTT
>TRBV6-2/TRBV6-3|TRBJ2-5|TRBD2|.
CASSEPGLAGADEQYF
TGTGCCAGCAGCGAGCCGGGACTAGCGGGAGCGGATGAGCAGTACTTC
>TRBV27|TRBJ2-7|.|few
CASSRAETAYEQYF
TGTGCCAGCAGCAGAGCGGAAACCGCCTACGAGCAGTACTTC
>TRBV15|TRBJ2-1|TRBD2|.
CATSRDRTSGNSYNEQFF
TGTGCCACCAGCAGGGACAGGACTAGCGGGAACTCCTACAATGAGCAGTTCTTC
>TRBV24-1|TRBJ2-3|.|.
CATSEGGTSTDTQYF
TGTGCCACCAGTGAAGGAGGGACTAGCACAGATACGCAGTATTTT
>TRBV6-2/TRBV6-3|TRBJ2-3|.|.
CASSYRDPTDTQYF
TGTGCCAGCAGTTATCGGGACCCTACAGATACGCAGTATTTT
>TRBV12-3/TRBV12-4|TRBJ2-5|.|.
CASSPSGWTQYF
TGTGCCAGCAGCCCGAGTGGGTGGACCCAGTACTTC
>TRBV7-3|TRBJ2-1|.|.
CASSPSRDRLDEQFF
TGTGCCAGCAGCCCCTCCCGGGACAGACTAGACGAGCAGTTCTTC
>TRBV7-9|TRBJ1-2|.|.
CASSLHEGPTYGYTF
TGTGCCAGCAGCTTGCACGAGGGGCCAACCTATGGCTACACCTTC
>TRBV10-3|TRBJ2-3|.|many
CAINGGDTQYF
TGTGCCATCAATGGGGGGGATACGCAGTATTTT
>TRBV27|TRBJ2-7|.|.
CASRTPGRSLDNEQYF
TGTGCCAGCCGAACGCCGGGGAGGAGCTTGGACAATGAGCAGTACTTC
>TRBV11-2|TRBJ2-5|.|few
CASPGPGEETQYF
TGTGCCAGCCCCGGTCCGGGAGAGGAGACCCAGTACTTC
>TRBV7-2|TRBJ1-5|.|few
CASSRKTGLSNQPQHF
TGTGCCAGCAGCCGCAAAACAGGGTTGAGCAATCAGCCCCAGCATTTT
>TRBV19|TRBJ2-1|TRBD2|once
CASSRSLLTSGTLDEQFF
TGTGCCAGTAGTAGATCCCTCCTAACTAGCGGGACGTTGGATGAGCAGTTCTTC
>TRBV12-3/TRBV12-4|TRBJ2-5|.|.
CASSSSYGAQETQYF
TGTGCCAGCAGTTCTTCATACGGAGCCCAAGAGACCCAGTACTTC
>TRBV25-1|TRBJ1-2|TRBD1|.
CASSAKTGSYGYTF
TGTGCCAGCAGTGCTAAGACAGGGTCCTATGGCTACACCTTC
>TRBV20-1|TRBJ2-1|.|.
CSARRLDNEQFF
TGCAGTGCTAGAAGACTAGACAATGAGCAGTTCTTC
>TRBV20-1|TRBJ2-7|.|few
CSASPGTPYEQYF
TGCAGTGCTAGCCCCGGGACACCCTACGAGCAGTACTTC
>TRBV6-4|TRBJ2-3|.|.
CASSDNKGTDTQYF
TGTGCCAGCAGTGACAACAAGGGGACAGATACGCAGTATTTT
>TRBV7-6|TRBJ2-3|.|.
CASSPSWSDTQYF
TGTGCCAGCAGCCCTAGCTGGTCAGATACGCAGTATTTT
>TRBV6-5|TRBJ2-7|.|many
CASTGSGYEQYF
TGTGCCAGCACGGGTAGCGGCTACGAGCAGTACTTC
>TRBV5-4|TRBJ2-7|.|.
CASSPGHSEQYF
TGTGCCAGCAGCCCGGGACACTCCGAGCAGTACTTC
>TRBV4-1|TRBJ2-7|TRBD2|.
CASSQEMGRASEQYF
TGCGCCAGCAGCCAAGAAATGGGGAGGGCCAGCGAGCAGTACTTC